Included here is one T cell receptor (beta chain) sequence, with context. Its antigen is still unknown. The sample belongs to a study of T-cell reconstitution after alpha-beta-depleted transplantation in children. Study-wide results and limits: Counts and diversity of T cells one year after transplant came mostly from newly produced T cells. There were reportedly several hundred expanded graft clones from which alpha-beta T cells came about two months after transplant.

Trimming took 3 bases from V and 0 from J, leaving 7 bases between them. The CDR3 is 15 amino acids. Germline V gene sequence: CDR1 SGHRS, CDR2 YFSETQ. For TCRbeta, the library was prepared with unique molecular identifiers. MiXCR, applied by TCRdb to the PCR reads, yields one record per CDR3 protein. Among hundreds of thousands of distinct CDR3 sequences listed, roughly 16% were seen once. Sequenced here: PBMCs, mostly from graft donor cells, sampled 360 days after TCRalphabeta/CD19-depleted stem cell transplant. The sequence derives from a boy less than two years old who had a stem cell transplant for Wiskott-Aldrich syndrome, so the T cells may come from the graft donor. J is TRBJ2-6 and V is TRBV5-1, with unresolved D. CDR3 region: CASSWAFSGANVLTF. For the CDR3, the DNA is TGCGCCAGCAGCTGGGCATTCTCTGGGGCCAACGTCCTGACTTTC.